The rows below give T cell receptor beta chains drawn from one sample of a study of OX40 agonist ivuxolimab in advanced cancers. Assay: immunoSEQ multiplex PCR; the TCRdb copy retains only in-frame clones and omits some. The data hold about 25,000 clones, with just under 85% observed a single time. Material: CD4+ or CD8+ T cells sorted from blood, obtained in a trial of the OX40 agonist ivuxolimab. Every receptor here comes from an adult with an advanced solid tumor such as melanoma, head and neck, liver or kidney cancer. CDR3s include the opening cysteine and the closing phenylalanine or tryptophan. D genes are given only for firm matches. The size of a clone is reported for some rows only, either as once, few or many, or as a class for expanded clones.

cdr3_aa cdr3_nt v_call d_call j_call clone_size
CASGFGSYEQYF TGTGCCAGCGGCTTTGGCTCCTACGAGCAGTACTTC TRBV11-2 NA TRBJ2-7 NA
CASSWQALRDTQYF TGTGCCAGCAGCTGGCAGGCCCTAAGGGATACGCAGTATTTT TRBV9 NA TRBJ2-3 NA
CAINPGQGAEEQYF TGTGCCATCAATCCGGGACAGGGGGCCGAGGAGCAGTACTTC TRBV10-3 TRBD1 TRBJ2-7 NA
CASSGTQETQYF TGTGCCAGCAGTGGTACACAAGAGACCCAGTACTTC TRBV6-1 NA TRBJ2-5 NA
CAWSGPTGEQYF TGTGCCTGGAGTGGACCAACGGGCGAGCAGTACTTC TRBV30 NA TRBJ2-7 NA
CASSLDAGRHYYGYTF TGTGCCAGCAGCTTGGATGCGGGCAGGCATTACTATGGCTACACCTTC TRBV5-4 NA TRBJ1-2 NA
CASSQDTLSSYNEQFF TGCGCCAGCAGCCAAGATACTTTAAGCTCCTACAATGAGCAGTTCTTC TRBV4-3 NA TRBJ2-1 once
CASSRGGGKETQYF TGTGCCAGCAGTCGGGGGGGAGGGAAAGAGACCCAGTACTTC TRBV6-6 TRBD2 TRBJ2-5 few
CASSYSQGQHNEQFF TGTGCCAGCAGTTACTCACAGGGACAGCACAATGAGCAGTTCTTC TRBV6-6 TRBD1 TRBJ2-1 NA
CASSKWTDAGELFF TGTGCCAGCAGCAAGTGGACCGATGCCGGGGAGCTGTTTTTT TRBV7-9 NA TRBJ2-2 NA
CASRHDGGEAFF TGTGCCAGCAGACATGACGGGGGTGAAGCTTTCTTT TRBV6-4 NA TRBJ1-1 once
CASRWTGSLYNEQFF TGTGCCAGCAGATGGACAGGGTCCCTATACAATGAGCAGTTCTTC TRBV6-6 TRBD1 TRBJ2-1 few
CASGRGSSSYNEQFF TGTGCCAGCGGTAGGGGTTCAAGCTCCTACAATGAGCAGTTCTTC TRBV7-9 NA TRBJ2-1 NA
CASPGRVKIGTEAFF TGTGCCAGCCCGGGAAGAGTGAAAATCGGGACTGAAGCTTTCTTT TRBV6-1 NA TRBJ1-1 NA
CASSVEGTGNTIYF TGTGCCAGCAGCGTAGAGGGTACGGGAAACACCATATATTTT TRBV9 NA TRBJ1-3 NA
CASSLLTSGGTDTQYF TGTGCCAGCAGTTTACTAACTAGCGGGGGGACAGATACGCAGTATTTT TRBV27 TRBD2 TRBJ2-3 NA
CASSQLWTGGMAGTEAFF TGCGCCAGCAGCCAACTCTGGACAGGGGGCATGGCGGGGACTGAAGCTTTCTTT TRBV4-3 TRBD1 TRBJ1-1 NA
CASSFAGNNSPLHF TGTGCCAGCAGCTTCGCCGGTAATAATTCACCCCTCCACTTT TRBV11-2 NA TRBJ1-6 few
CASSPTGFGYTF TGTGCCAGCAGTCCGACAGGGTTTGGCTACACCTTC TRBV27 TRBD1 TRBJ1-2 NA
CASSLGGAQPQHF TGTGCCAGCAGCTTAGGGGGGGCCCAGCCCCAGCATTTT TRBV7-2 NA TRBJ1-5 NA
CASSLEGYEQYF TGTGCCAGCAGCCTGGAGGGCTACGAGCAGTACTTC TRBV13 NA TRBJ2-7 NA
CASSYGGPSYNEQFF TGTGCCAGCAGTTACGGGGGCCCGTCCTACAATGAGCAGTTCTTC TRBV27 NA TRBJ2-1 NA